This TCR beta chain was recorded in a study of shared clonotypes between healthy human individuals. Study as a whole: Samples came from a couple of female and a few male donors aged 18 to 49.

Study outcomes and limitations: Shared across a handful of donors were around 4.7% of the naive CD4 clonotypes.

Several immunoSEQ plates held equal portions of the genomic DNA taken from each subset. Some clones are missing from TCRdb's copy, which holds only in-frame ones; the method was immunoSEQ multiplex PCR. Of roughly 2.4 million clones in the sample, 95% are singletons; the top ten hold roughly 0.13%. The germline V gene encodes CDR1 GTSNPN and CDR2 SVGIG (reference sequence). This CDR3 contains 13 residues. Trimming removed 8 bases from V and 1 base from J; junction bases left unmatched: 5. Comments on this clone: The antigen remains unidentified.

This receptor was obtained from a man aged 18-30 years in good health. The chain is built from TRBV30 and TRBJ2-7; 10 nucleotides agree with TRBD1. The sequenced material came from naive CD4+ T cells sorted from blood. Stated subset: CD45RA+ positively selected. The CDR3 DNA sequence: TGTGCCGGGGACAGGGGCCGATCCTACGAGCAGTACTTC. As protein: CAGDRGRSYEQYF. The full variable domain, in which reference TRBV30 and TRBJ2-7 provide the parts outside the CDR3, is SQTIHQWPATLVQPVGSPLSLECTVEGTSNPNLYWYRQAAGRGLQLLFYSVGIGQISSEVPQNLSASRPQDRQFILSSKKLLLSDSGFYLCAGDRGRSYEQYFGPGTRLTVT.